The TCR beta chain under discussion was sequenced for a study of technical replicates of blood from several donors. The V gene's germline CDR1 is LGHNA and CDR2 YSLEER. Germline trimming cut 0 bases from V and 5 bases from J; bases unmatched to any gene: 8. This CDR3 region has 16 residues. Only in-frame clones appear in the TCRdb table, and some are missing; sequencing was by immunoSEQ multiplex PCR. The sample lists over 55,000 clones, around 88% seen once, with about 5.1% in the top ten. The source of this sequence is a human donor in good health. Some clones in this sample may be carry-over from other donors' samples. Material: PBMCs. V is TRBV4-3 and J is TRBJ2-5, with TRBD1 matching over 8 bases. In DNA form, the CDR3 reads TGCGCCAGCAGCCAAGACAGTCAGGGGGCATGGGAGACCCAGTACTTC. It is translated as CASSQDSQGAWETQYF.